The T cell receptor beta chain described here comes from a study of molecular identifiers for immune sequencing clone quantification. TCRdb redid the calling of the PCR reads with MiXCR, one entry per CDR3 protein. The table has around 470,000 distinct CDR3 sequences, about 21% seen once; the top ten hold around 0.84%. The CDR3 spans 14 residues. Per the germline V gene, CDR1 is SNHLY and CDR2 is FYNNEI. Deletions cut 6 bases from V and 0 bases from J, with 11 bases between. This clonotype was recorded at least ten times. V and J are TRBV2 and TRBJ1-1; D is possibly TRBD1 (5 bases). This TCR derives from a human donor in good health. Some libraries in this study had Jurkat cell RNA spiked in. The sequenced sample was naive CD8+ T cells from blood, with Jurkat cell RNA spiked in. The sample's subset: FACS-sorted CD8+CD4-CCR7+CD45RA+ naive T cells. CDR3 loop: CASSDRLLNTEAFF. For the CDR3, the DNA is TGTGCCAGCAGCGACAGATTGTTGAACACTGAAGCTTTCTTT.